This T cell receptor (beta chain) was recovered during a study of T cells in Graves' hyperthyroidism and ophthalmopathy. Regarding the study as a whole: Most expanded thyroid clonotypes above 0.001 recurred in blood.

V lost 9 bases and J lost 5, with 19 bases in between. In germline, CDR1 is LNHDA, CDR2 SQIVND (reference sequence). The CDR3 consists of 15 residues. Clinical symptoms, serum thyroxine, TRAb, thyroid ultrasound and orbital computed tomography informed diagnoses. Fresh peripheral blood, under 11 ml, yielded the PBMCs. Amplified TCR beta CDR3 regions came from RNA transcripts. HTBI primers drove first-round RT-PCR of the TCR CDR3. TCRdb reprocessed the multiplex PCR reads with MiXCR, giving one entry per CDR3 protein. In the table there are fewer than 800,000 distinct CDR3 sequences, roughly 15% of which are singletons. Comments on this clonotype: What it recognizes is unknown.

The source of this sequence is a young man with Graves' hyperthyroidism. V and J are TRBV19 and TRBJ1-4, with a weak D call TRBD1 (5 bases). Source material: blood. Here the CDR3 reads CASHPSGTPNEKLFF. Here the CDR3 DNA reads TGTGCCAGCCACCCGTCCGGGACCCCCAATGAAAAACTGTTTTTT.